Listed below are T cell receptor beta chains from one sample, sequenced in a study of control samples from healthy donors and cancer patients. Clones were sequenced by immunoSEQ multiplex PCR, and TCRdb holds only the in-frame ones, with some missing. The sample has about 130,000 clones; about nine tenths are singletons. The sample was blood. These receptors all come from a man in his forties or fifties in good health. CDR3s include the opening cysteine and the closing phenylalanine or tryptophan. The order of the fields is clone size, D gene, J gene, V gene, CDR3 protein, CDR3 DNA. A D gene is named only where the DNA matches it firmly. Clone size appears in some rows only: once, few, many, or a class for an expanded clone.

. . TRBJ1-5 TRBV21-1 CASNGQLYSNQPQHF TGTGCCAGCAACGGACAGCTGTATAGCAATCAGCCCCAGCATTTT
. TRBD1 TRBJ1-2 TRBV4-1 CASSPRDSQNYGYTF TGCGCCAGCAGCCCCCGGGACAGCCAAAACTATGGCTACACCTTC
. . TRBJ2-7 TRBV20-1 CSARNLYEQYF TGCAGTGCTAGAAATTTATACGAGCAGTACTTC
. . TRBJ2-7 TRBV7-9 CASSLAWGSEQYF TGTGCCAGCAGCTTAGCTTGGGGATCCGAGCAGTACTTC
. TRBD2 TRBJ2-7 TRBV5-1 CASSLGAGGVDEQYF TGCGCCAGCAGCTTGGGAGCGGGGGGGGTCGACGAGCAGTACTTC
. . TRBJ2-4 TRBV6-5 CATQEGGLAKNIQYF TGTGCCACCCAAGAGGGGGGGTTAGCCAAAAACATTCAGTACTTC
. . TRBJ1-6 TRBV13 CASSSREDNSPLHF TGTGCCAGCAGCTCCAGGGAAGATAATTCACCCCTCCACTTT
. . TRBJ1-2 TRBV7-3 CASSPDSFWGYTF TGTGCCAGCAGTCCAGACAGTTTTTGGGGCTACACCTTC
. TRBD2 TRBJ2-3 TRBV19 CASSILLARGTDTQYF TGTGCCAGTAGTATACTACTAGCGAGGGGCACAGATACGCAGTATTTT
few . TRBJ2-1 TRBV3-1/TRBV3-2 CASSENLRIEQFF TGTGCCAGCAGCGAAAACCTCCGGATTGAGCAGTTCTTC
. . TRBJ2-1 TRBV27 CASSPNDQNNAFF TGTGCCAGCAGTCCTAACGATCAAAACAACGCGTTCTTC
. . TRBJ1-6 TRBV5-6 CASRVLGGGSPLHF TGTGCCAGCAGAGTCCTCGGGGGGGGTTCACCCCTCCACTTT
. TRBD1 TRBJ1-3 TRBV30 CAWNTGAGNTIYF TGTGCCTGGAATACAGGGGCTGGAAACACCATATATTTT
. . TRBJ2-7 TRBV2 CASSEQGEAYEQYF TGTGCCAGCAGTGAGCAGGGAGAGGCTTACGAGCAGTACTTC
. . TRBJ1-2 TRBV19 CASSPSQSGTSGYTF TGTGCCAGTAGTCCCTCTCAATCCGGGACATCCGGCTACACCTTC
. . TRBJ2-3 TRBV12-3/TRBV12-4 CASSFIQGGTQYF TGTGCCAGCAGTTTTATCCAGGGGGGTACGCAGTATTTT
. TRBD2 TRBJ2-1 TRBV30 CAWSARRTSGMGEQFF TGTGCCTGGAGTGCGAGAAGGACTAGTGGTATGGGTGAGCAGTTCTTC
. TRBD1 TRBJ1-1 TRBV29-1 CSGRQGMDTEAFF TGCAGCGGTAGACAGGGAATGGACACTGAAGCTTTCTTT
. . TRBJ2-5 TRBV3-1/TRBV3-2 CASSQVGGPGETQYF TGTGCCAGCAGCCAAGTTGGGGGCCCTGGGGAGACCCAGTACTTC
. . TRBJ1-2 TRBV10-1 CASARDGNYGYTF TGCGCCAGCGCACGGGACGGAAACTATGGCTACACCTTC
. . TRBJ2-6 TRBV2 CASSEAERLQYDLTF TGTGCCAGCAGTGAAGCAGAACGACTCCAATACGACCTGACTTTC
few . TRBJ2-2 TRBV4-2 CASSQEELGTGELFF TGTGCCAGCAGCCAAGAGGAATTAGGTACCGGGGAGCTGTTTTTT
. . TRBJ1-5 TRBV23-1 CASSLAGDSNQPQHF TGCGCCAGCAGTCTCGCCGGGGATAGCAATCAGCCCCAGCATTTT
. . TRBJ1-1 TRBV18 CASSPGLSNTEAFF TGTGCCAGCTCACCGGGACTCTCGAACACTGAAGCTTTCTTT
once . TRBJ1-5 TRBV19 CASSRGGPGQPQHF TGTGCCAGCAGTAGGGGGGGGCCCGGCCAGCCCCAGCATTTT
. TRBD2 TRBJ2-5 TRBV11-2 CASTPSGQETQYF TGTGCCAGCACCCCTAGCGGCCAAGAGACCCAGTACTTC
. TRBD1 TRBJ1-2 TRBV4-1 CASSQDPFGTDFYGYTF TGCGCCAGCAGCCAAGATCCTTTCGGGACAGACTTTTATGGCTACACCTTC
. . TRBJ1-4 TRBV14 CASSRFGTGRANEKLFF TGTGCCAGCAGCCGATTCGGAACAGGACGAGCTAATGAAAAACTGTTTTTT
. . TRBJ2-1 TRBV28 CASTLRGANNEQFF TGTGCCAGCACTCTGCGGGGCGCAAACAATGAGCAGTTCTTC
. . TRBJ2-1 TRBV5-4 CASSFWGGPTDEQFF TGTGCCAGCAGCTTTTGGGGGGGCCCAACCGATGAGCAGTTCTTC
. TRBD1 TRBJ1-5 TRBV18 CASSPGGQGHQPQHF TGTGCCAGCTCACCCGGAGGACAGGGACATCAGCCCCAGCATTTT
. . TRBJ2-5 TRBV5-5 CASSLEGTNQETQYF TGTGCCAGCAGCTTGGAGGGAACCAACCAAGAGACCCAGTACTTC
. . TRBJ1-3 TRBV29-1 CSVEFVTAGNTIYF TGCAGCGTTGAATTTGTGACAGCTGGAAACACCATATATTTT
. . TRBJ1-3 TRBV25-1 CASSDSISGNTIYF TGTGCCAGCAGTGATTCGATCTCTGGAAACACCATATATTTT
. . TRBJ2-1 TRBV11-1 CASSLRSGPYNEQFF TGTGCCAGCAGTTTAAGGTCTGGGCCTTACAATGAGCAGTTCTTC
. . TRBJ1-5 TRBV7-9 CASSRGEGQPQHF TGTGCCAGCAGCCGAGGGGAAGGCCAGCCCCAGCATTTT
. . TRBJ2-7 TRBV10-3 CAITVETAPYEQYF TGTGCCATCACGGTCGAGACGGCACCCTACGAGCAGTACTTC
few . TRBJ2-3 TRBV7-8 CASSLVIGQWDTQYF TGTGCCAGCAGCTTAGTCATAGGTCAGTGGGATACGCAGTATTTT
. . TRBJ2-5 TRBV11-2 CASSLEGGGGETQYF TGTGCCAGCAGCTTAGAGGGGGGCGGGGGAGAGACCCAGTACTTC
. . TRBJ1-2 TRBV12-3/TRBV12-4 CASSFSGRYGYTF TGTGCCAGCAGTTTTTCGGGCCGTTATGGCTACACCTTC
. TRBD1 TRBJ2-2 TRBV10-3 CATSFVGTGAAGELFF TGTGCCACCTCGTTTGTTGGGACAGGGGCGGCCGGGGAGCTGTTTTTT
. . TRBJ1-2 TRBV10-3 CAISARQDGPGGYTF TGTGCCATCAGTGCCAGACAGGATGGCCCCGGTGGCTACACCTTC
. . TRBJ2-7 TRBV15 CATSLSRDAYEQYF TGTGCCACCAGCCTCAGCCGGGACGCCTACGAGCAGTACTTC
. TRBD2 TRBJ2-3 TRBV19 CASSRSLAGAYTDTQYF TGTGCCAGTAGTCGGTCCTTAGCGGGGGCCTACACAGATACGCAGTATTTT
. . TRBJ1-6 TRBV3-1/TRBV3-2 CASSQGSNSPLHF TGTGCCAGCAGCCAAGGCAGTAATTCACCCCTCCACTTT
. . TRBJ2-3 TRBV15 CATSRGIQTPTDTQYF TGTGCCACCAGCAGAGGCATTCAAACCCCCACAGATACGCAGTATTTT
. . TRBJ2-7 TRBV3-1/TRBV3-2 CASSQPGRGLWAEQYF TGTGCCAGCAGCCAACCGGGGCGGGGCCTTTGGGCTGAGCAGTACTTC
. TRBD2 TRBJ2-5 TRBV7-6 CASSARLAGASYQEAQYF TGTGCCAGCAGCGCCAGACTAGCGGGGGCCTCATATCAAGAGGCCCAGTACTTC
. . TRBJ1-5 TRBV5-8 CASSLFNQPQHF TGTGCCAGCAGCCTCTTTAATCAGCCCCAGCATTTT